These 18 T cell receptor beta chains were sequenced from one sample in a study of blood T cell repertoires in COVID-19 (dated by TCRdb to the early 2020s). Library creation used the immunoSEQ multiplex PCR assay. What TCRdb holds here is the immuneACCESS table cut down to in-frame rearrangements. Part of the clones is not present; checked against another copy, under half of the missing clones reflect an unresolved V gene, and the others are unexplained. For this sample the table gives 150,000 to 200,000 clones, of which roughly four fifths were detected only once. The ten most abundant clones make up over 10% of the sample. Sequenced input: peripheral blood. Source of these receptors: a man in his 70s who had recovered from COVID-19.

This chain links TRBV6-5 with TRBJ2-7; 12 bases are shared with TRBD2. This CDR3 has 15 amino acids. J was trimmed by 5 bases and V by 6 bases; bases with no gene match: 8. CDR1 MNHEY and CDR2 SVGAGI come from the germline V gene. The CDR3 sequence: CASRPGLAGTNEQYF. CDR3 sequence (DNA): TGTGCCAGCAGACCCGGACTAGCGGGGACCAACGAGCAGTACTTC.

The V gene is TRBV9, the J gene TRBJ2-5; D is possibly TRBD2 (5 bases). This CDR3 has 15 residues. Germline V gene data show CDR1 as SGDLS and CDR2 as YYNGEE. The V end lost 4 bases, the J end lost 0 bases, and 13 bases lay between the germline ends. In DNA form, the CDR3 reads TGTGCCAGCAGCTCCATCGGGGTATACCAAGAGACCCAGTACTTC. Translating it yields CASSSIGVYQETQYF.

This chain connects TRBV30 to TRBJ2-2; a possible D gene is TRBD1 (5 bases). This CDR3 contains 14 residues. Germline V gene sequence: CDR1 GTSNPN, CDR2 SVGIG (reference sequence). V lost 3 bases and J 1 base, leaving 9 bases between the germline ends. As DNA, the CDR3 is TGTGCCTGGAGCGGACAACTGAACACCGGGGAGCTGTTTTTT. It codes for CAWSGQLNTGELFF. The variable domain in full, with the rest retrieved from reference TRBV30 and TRBJ2-2, is SQTIHQWPATLVQPVGSPLSLECTVEGTSNPNLYWYRQAAGRGLQLLFYSVGIGQISSEVPQNLSASRPQDRQFILSSKKLLLSDSGFYLCAWSGQLNTGELFFGEGSRLTVL.

The chain joins TRBV7-9 to TRBJ1-2; the match to TRBD1 covers 7 bases. V lost 4 bases and J lost 4; bases outside the gene matches: 3. This CDR3 comprises 13 residues. Germline CDR1 is SEHNR and CDR2 is FQNEAQ (reference sequence). The CDR3 reads CASSSGTAYGYTF. In nucleotides, the CDR3 is TGTGCCAGCAGCTCCGGGACAGCCTATGGCTACACCTTC.

This clone was observed once. V and J are TRBV9 and TRBJ1-6; D uncertain. The V gene's germline CDR1 is SGDLS and CDR2 YYNGEE. The germline V and J ends were trimmed by 3 bases and 0 bases, with 4 bases remaining between them. The CDR3 covers 14 residues. CDR3 coding DNA: TGTGCCAGCAGCGCCGTCTCCTATAATTCACCCCTCCACTTT. Translated: CASSAVSYNSPLHF.

J is TRBJ2-2 and V is TRBV4-3; 10 nucleotides agree with TRBD2. In germline, CDR1 is LGHNA, CDR2 YSLEER. The CDR3 sequence is 17 residues long. The J segment lost 5 bases and the V segment lost 0 bases, leaving 6 bases of the junction unmatched. The CDR3 DNA is TGCGCCAGCAGCCAAGATCGGAGCGGGAGGGGTACCGGGGAGCTGTTTTTT. Amino acid sequence: CASSQDRSGRGTGELFF.

This sequence joins TRBV7-9 and TRBJ1-2, with a tentative D call TRBD1 (6 bases). Trimming left V 1 base short and J 5 bases short, with 17 bases between. Germline loops: CDR1 SEHNR, CDR2 FQNEAQ (reference sequence). The CDR3 is 16 residues long. The CDR3 loop is CASSLGSLGAEYGYTF. CDR3 DNA sequence: TGTGCCAGCAGCTTAGGAAGTCTGGGGGCAGAGTATGGCTACACCTTC.

Here the CDR3 reads CASSLSSGVLTF. CDR3 nucleotide sequence: TGTGCCAGCAGCTTAAGTAGCGGCGTCCTGACTTTC. The V and J genes are TRBV7-6 and TRBJ2-6; D is perhaps TRBD2 (6 bases). The CDR3 spans 12 residues. Germline CDR1 is SGHVS and CDR2 is FNYEAQ. V was trimmed by 2 bases and J by 12 bases, leaving 8 bases between them.

The chain is built from TRBV9 and TRBJ1-3, with D possibly TRBD1 on 5 matching bases. The CDR3 runs to 16 residues. V lost 0 bases and J 2 bases, leaving 12 bases between the germline ends. Germline V gene lookup returns CDR1 SGDLS and CDR2 YYNGEE. Here the CDR3 reads CASSVAMQGTGNTIYF. The CDR3 DNA is TGTGCCAGCAGCGTAGCGATGCAGGGAACTGGAAACACCATATATTTT.

This chain uses TRBV28 with TRBJ1-2, with D unclear. The V end was cut by 3 bases, the J end by 4 bases, with 3 bases between. The germline gives CDR1 MDHEN, CDR2 SYDVKM. The CDR3 length is 11 residues. The CDR3 sequence: CASSFRYGYTF. The CDR3 DNA reads as TGTGCCAGCAGTTTCCGCTATGGCTACACCTTC.

The J gene is TRBJ2-3, the V gene TRBV28; TRBD2 aligns across 7 bases. Germline V gives CDR1 MDHEN, CDR2 SYDVKM. The J segment lost 2 bases and the V segment lost 6 bases, leaving 11 bases of the junction unmatched. The CDR3 is 16 amino acids. In DNA, the CDR3 is TGTGCCAGCAGCAATTCGGGGGGTACTAACACAGATACGCAGTATTTT. Its translation: CASSNSGGTNTDTQYF.

The chain employs TRBV28 and TRBJ1-5, with unresolved D. This CDR3 comprises 13 residues. V was shortened by 6 bases and J by 7 bases, with 13 bases between the two germline ends. Looked up from germline, CDR1 is MDHEN and CDR2 is SYDVKM. The DNA of the CDR3 is TGTGCCAGCAGAACGGACTTAGGGCAGCCCCAGCATTTT. It specifies CASRTDLGQPQHF.

V and J are TRBV7-9 and TRBJ2-5, with 10 bases aligning to TRBD2. Germline V gives CDR1 SEHNR, CDR2 FQNEAQ (reference sequence). The CDR3 is made up of 14 amino acids. J lost 5 bases, V lost 1 base, and 1 base had no gene match. The CDR3 protein is CASSLVTSGETQYF. DNA of the CDR3: TGTGCCAGCAGCTTAGTGACTAGCGGGGAGACCCAGTACTTC.

This clone was found many times. This rearrangement joins TRBV9 to TRBJ1-2; D gene uncertain. The CDR3 contains 16 residues. Germline V gene lookup returns CDR1 SGDLS and CDR2 YYNGEE. The ends were cut back, 0 bases at V and 0 bases at J, with 12 bases in the middle. The CDR3 loop is CASSVEFGATNYGYTF. DNA for the CDR3: TGTGCCAGCAGCGTAGAATTCGGAGCCACTAACTATGGCTACACCTTC.

The chain carries TRBV6-2 or TRBV6-3 and TRBJ1-1, with a possible D match to TRBD1 (5 bases). CDR3 size: 14 residues. Germline-derived CDR1 and CDR2 are MNHEY and SVGEGT. V shed 2 bases and J shed 1 base, with 8 bases lying between them. This CDR3 reads CASSYGHTNTEAFF. The CDR3, as DNA: TGTGCCAGCAGTTACGGACACACGAACACTGAAGCTTTCTTT.

This chain uses TRBV30 with TRBJ1-6, with TRBD1 matching over 9 bases. The CDR3 consists of 15 residues. Germline V gene sequence: CDR1 GTSNPN, CDR2 SVGIG (reference sequence). V was pared by 3 bases and J by 9 bases, with 9 bases of the junction left unmatched. CDR3 sequence (DNA): TGTGCCTGGAGCTCGGGACAGGGAGGAGGTTCACCCCTCCACTTT. Protein: CAWSSGQGGGSPLHF.

The chain recombines TRBV11-3 with TRBJ2-3, with D possibly TRBD1 on 5 matching bases. Looked up from germline, CDR1 is SGHNT and CDR2 is YENEEA. The CDR3 extends over 15 amino acids. Trimming took 3 bases from V and 4 from J, leaving 14 bases between them. Written as DNA, the CDR3 is TGTGCCAGCAGCTTCGCGGACAAGGCTCCAGATACGCAGTATTTT. Protein: CASSFADKAPDTQYF.

The V gene is TRBV3-1 (or the pseudogene TRBV3-2), the J gene TRBJ2-7; D uncertain. V lost 0 bases and J 4 bases, leaving 7 bases between the germline ends. Germline V lookup: CDR1 LGHDT, CDR2 YNNKEL (reference sequence). The CDR3 length is 13 residues. The CDR3 loop is CASSQESAYEQYF. For the CDR3, the DNA is TGTGCCAGCAGCCAAGAGTCAGCGTACGAGCAGTACTTC.